The present TCR beta chain was sequenced within a study of T cell repertoires in cytomegalovirus infection. Across the study: Public TCR beta signatures provided an indication of both CMV infection and a matching HLA type.

Concerning this clonotype: Its cognate antigen is unknown.

Germline CDR1 and CDR2: DFQATT and SNEGSKA (reference sequence). Trimming stripped 3 bases from V and 6 bases from J, with 12 bases between. This CDR3 has 12 amino acids. General observations from the study: Cumulative public TCR beta family frequency identified CMV carriers with the relevant HLA. The response measured ex vivo was dominated by TCR beta clonotypes (HLA-C-restricted and CMV-specific).

TCRdb fed the reads into MiXCR, producing one record per CDR3 protein. The table records hundreds of thousands of distinct CDR3 sequences, around 35% of them present only once. The TCR comes from a human donor in good health (CMV status not recorded). Some clones in this sample may be carry-over from other donors' samples. The sample consisted of cultured PBMCs, taken from culture after CMV antigen stimulation. The chain couples TRBV20-1 to TRBJ2-7; D possibly corresponds to TRBD2 (6 bases). The CDR3 nucleotides read TGCAGTGCTAGCGGGGGAATGGGCGAGCAGTACGTC. Protein: CSASGGMGEQYV.